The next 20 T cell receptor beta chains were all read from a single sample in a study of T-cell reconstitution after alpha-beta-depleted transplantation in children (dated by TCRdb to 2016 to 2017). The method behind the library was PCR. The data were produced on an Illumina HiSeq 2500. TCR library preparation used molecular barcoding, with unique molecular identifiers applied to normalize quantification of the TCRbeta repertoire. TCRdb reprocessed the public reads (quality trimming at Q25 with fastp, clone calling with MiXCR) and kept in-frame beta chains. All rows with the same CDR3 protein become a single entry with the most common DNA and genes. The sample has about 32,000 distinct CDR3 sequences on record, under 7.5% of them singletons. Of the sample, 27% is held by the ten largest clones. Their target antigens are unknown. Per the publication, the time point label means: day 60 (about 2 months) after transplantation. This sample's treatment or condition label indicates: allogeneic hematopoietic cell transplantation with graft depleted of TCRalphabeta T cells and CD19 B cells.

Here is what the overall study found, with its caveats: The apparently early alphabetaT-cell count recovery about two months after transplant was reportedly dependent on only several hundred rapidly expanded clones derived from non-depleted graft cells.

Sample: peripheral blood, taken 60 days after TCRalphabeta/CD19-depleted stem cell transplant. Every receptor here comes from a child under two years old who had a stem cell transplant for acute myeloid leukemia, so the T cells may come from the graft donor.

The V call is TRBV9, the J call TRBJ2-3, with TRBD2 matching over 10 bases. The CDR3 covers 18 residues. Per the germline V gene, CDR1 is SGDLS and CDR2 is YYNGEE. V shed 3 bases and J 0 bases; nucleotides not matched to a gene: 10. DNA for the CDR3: TGTGCCAGCAGCGACGGTAGCGGGGGGTTCTCTAGCACAGATACGCAGTATTTT. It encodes CASSDGSGGFSSTDTQYF.

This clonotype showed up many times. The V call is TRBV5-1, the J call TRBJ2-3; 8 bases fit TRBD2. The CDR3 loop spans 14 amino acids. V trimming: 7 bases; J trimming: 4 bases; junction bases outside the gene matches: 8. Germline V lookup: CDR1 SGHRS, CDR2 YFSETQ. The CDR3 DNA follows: TGCGCCAGCGCCGGGACTAGTTCCGCAGATACGCAGTATTTT. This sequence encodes CASAGTSSADTQYF.

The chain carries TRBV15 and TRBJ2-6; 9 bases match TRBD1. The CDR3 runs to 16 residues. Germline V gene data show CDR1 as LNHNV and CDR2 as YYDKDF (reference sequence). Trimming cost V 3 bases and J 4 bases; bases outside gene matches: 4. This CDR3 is CATSSHRGLGANVLTF. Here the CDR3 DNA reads TGTGCCACCAGCAGCCACAGGGGGCTGGGGGCCAACGTCCTGACTTTC. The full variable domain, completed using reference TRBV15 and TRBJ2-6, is DAMVIQNPRYQVTQFGKPVTLSCSQTLNHNVMYWYQQKSSQAPKLLFHYYDKDFNNEADTPDNFQSRRPNTSFCFLDIRSPGLGDTAMYLCATSSHRGLGANVLTFGAGSRLTVL.

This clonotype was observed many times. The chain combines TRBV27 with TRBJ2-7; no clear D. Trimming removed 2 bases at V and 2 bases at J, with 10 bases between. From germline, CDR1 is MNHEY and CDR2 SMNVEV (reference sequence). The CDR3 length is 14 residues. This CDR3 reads CASSLKGVAYEQYF. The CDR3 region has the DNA TGTGCCAGCAGTTTAAAGGGCGTAGCCTACGAGCAGTACTTC.

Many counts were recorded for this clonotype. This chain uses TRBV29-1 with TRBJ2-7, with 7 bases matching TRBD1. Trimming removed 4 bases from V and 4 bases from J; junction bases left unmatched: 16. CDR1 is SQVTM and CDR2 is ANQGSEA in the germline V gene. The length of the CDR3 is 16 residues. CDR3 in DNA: TGCAGCGTTGGTGAGCTCGTTAAAGGGGGCTCGTACGAGCAGTACTTC. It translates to CSVGELVKGGSYEQYF.

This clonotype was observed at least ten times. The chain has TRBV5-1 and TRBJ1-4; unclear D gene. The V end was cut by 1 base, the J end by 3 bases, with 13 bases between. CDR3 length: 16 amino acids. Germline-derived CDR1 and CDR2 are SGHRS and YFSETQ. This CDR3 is CASSLQRSGPNEKLFF. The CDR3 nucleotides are TGCGCCAGCAGCTTGCAACGATCCGGTCCTAATGAAAAACTGTTTTTT.

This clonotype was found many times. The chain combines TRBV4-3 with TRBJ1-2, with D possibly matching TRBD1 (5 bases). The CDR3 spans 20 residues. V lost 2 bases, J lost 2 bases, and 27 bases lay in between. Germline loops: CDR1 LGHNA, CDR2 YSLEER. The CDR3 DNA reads TGCGCCAGCAGCCAAAGGTTGAAGGGGAGAATGGGTTACTCGAACTATGGCTACACCTTC. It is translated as CASSQRLKGRMGYSNYGYTF.

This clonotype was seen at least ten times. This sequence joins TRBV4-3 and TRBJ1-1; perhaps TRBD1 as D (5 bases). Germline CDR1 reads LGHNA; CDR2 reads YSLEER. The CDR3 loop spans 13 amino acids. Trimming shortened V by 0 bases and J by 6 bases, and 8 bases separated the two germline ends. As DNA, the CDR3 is TGCGCCAGCAGCCAAGACTGGGGGTCTGAAGCTTTCTTT. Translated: CASSQDWGSEAFF.

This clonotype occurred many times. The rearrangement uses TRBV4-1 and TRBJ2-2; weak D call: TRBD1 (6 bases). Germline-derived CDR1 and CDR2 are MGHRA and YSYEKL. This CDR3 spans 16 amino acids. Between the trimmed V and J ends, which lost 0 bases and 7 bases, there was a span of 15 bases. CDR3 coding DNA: TGCGCCAGCAGCCAAGAACAGGGCCCGCGCGGCGGGGAGCTGTTTTTT. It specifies CASSQEQGPRGGELFF.

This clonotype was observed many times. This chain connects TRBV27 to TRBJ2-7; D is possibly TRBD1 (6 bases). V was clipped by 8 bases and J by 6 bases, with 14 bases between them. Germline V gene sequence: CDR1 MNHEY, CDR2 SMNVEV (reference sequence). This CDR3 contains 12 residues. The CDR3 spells CASQGGPSEQYF. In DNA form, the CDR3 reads TGTGCCAGCCAAGGGGGTCCAAGCGAGCAGTACTTC.

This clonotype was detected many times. CDR3 nucleotides: TGCAGTGCCCCTCTTCCCGGGACTGGGATTATCGAGCAGTACTTC. As protein: CSAPLPGTGIIEQYF. The V and J genes are TRBV20-1 and TRBJ2-7, with D possibly TRBD2 on 6 matching bases. Germline-derived CDR1 and CDR2 are DFQATT and SNEGSKA (reference sequence). CDR3 length: 15 residues. V lost 6 bases and J lost 6, with 24 bases in between.

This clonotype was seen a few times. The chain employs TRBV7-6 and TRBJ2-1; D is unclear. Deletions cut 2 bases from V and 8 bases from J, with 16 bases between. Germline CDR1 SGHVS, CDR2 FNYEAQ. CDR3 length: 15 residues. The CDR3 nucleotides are TGTGCCAGCAGCTTATTGATTGGTGTAGTCTATGAGCAGTTCTTC. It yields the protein CASSLLIGVVYEQFF. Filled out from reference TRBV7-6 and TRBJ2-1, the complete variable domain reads GAGVSQSPRYKVTKRGQDVALRCDPISGHVSLYWYRQALGQGPEFLTYFNYEAQQDKSGLPNDRFSAERPEGSISTLTIQRTEQRDSAMYRCASSLLIGVVYEQFFGPGTRLTVL.

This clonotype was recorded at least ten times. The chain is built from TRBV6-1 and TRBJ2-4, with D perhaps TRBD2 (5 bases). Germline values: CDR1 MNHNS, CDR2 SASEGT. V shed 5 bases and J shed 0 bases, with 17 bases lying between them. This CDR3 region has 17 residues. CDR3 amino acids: CASSRGLRTLAKNIQYF. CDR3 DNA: TGTGCCAGCAGTCGAGGGCTCAGGACCCTAGCCAAAAACATTCAGTACTTC.

The CDR3 sequence is CASSISGLSAYNEQFF. CDR3 sequence (DNA): TGTGCCAGTAGTATCTCGGGACTATCGGCCTACAATGAGCAGTTCTTC. The chain joins TRBV19 to TRBJ2-1, with 7 bases fitting TRBD2. The CDR3 spans 16 residues. The junction had 7 bases not matched to a gene; V was cut back by 3 bases and J by 2 bases. Germline values: CDR1 LNHDA, CDR2 SQIVND (reference sequence).

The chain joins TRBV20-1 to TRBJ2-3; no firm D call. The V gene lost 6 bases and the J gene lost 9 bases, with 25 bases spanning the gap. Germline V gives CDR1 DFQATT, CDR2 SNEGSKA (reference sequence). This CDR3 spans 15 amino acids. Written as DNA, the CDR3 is TGCAGTGCGGGCCAGCAAAAGGGCTTCAGAGGCACGCAGTATTTT. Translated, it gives CSAGQQKGFRGTQYF.

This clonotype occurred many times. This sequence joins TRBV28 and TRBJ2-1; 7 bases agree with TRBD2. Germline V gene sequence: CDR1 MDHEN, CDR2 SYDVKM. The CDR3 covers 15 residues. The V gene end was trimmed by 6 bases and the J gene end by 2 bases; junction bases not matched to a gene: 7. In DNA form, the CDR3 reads TGTGCCAGCAGCCCCAGGGACTACACCTACAATGAGCAGTTCTTC. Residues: CASSPRDYTYNEQFF. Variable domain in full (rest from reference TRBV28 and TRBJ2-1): DVKVTQSSRYLVKRTGEKVFLECVQDMDHENMFWYRQDPGLGLRLIYFSYDVKMKEKGDIPEGYSVSREKKERFSLILESASTNQTSMYLCASSPRDYTYNEQFFGPGTRLTVL.

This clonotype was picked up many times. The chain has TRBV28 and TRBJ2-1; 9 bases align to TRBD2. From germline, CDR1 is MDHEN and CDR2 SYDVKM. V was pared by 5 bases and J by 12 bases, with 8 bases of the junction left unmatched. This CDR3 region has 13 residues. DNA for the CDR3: TGTGCCAGCAGTCCAGGGACTAGCATGACGCAGTTCTTC. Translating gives CASSPGTSMTQFF.

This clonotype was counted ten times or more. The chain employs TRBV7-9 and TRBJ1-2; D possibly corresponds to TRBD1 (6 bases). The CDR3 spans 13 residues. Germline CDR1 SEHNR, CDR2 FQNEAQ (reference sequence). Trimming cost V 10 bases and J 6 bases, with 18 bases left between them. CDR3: CATVFGGGNGYTF. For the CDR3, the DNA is TGTGCCACCGTCTTCGGTGGGGGCAATGGCTACACCTTC.

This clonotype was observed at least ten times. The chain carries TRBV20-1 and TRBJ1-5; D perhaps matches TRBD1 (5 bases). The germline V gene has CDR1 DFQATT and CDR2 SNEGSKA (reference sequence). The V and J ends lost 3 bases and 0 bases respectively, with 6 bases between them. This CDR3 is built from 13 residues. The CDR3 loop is CSARGLSNQPQHF. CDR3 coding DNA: TGCAGTGCTAGGGGGCTTAGCAATCAGCCCCAGCATTTT.

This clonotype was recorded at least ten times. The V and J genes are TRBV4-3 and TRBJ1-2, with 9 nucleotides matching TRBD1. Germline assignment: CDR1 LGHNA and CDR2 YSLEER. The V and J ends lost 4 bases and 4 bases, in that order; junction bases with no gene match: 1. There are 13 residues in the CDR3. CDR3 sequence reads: CASSPTGGYGYTF. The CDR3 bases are TGCGCCAGCAGCCCGACAGGGGGCTATGGCTACACCTTC.